Each of the 28 T cell receptor beta chains below was sequenced from the same sample in a study of T cells in Graves' hyperthyroidism and ophthalmopathy. Amplification targeted TCR beta CDR3 regions from RNA transcripts. Using the HTBI primer set, a first-round RT-PCR was run on the TCR CDR3. One entry per CDR3 protein, called by TCRdb with MiXCR from the multiplex PCR reads. Found here are roughly 350,000 distinct CDR3 sequences, about 14% of them singletons; the top ten hold around a fifth. Material for sequencing was blood. The receptors originated from a woman aged 25-40 years with Graves' ophthalmopathy.

In the case of this clonotype: This may be a read error, as it is one base from a much larger clone. This chain joins TRBV20-1 and TRBJ1-5; D may be TRBD1 (5 bases). CDR1 and CDR2 (germline): DFQATT, SNEGSKA (reference sequence). V dropped 5 bases and J dropped 1 base, with 18 bases sitting between them. The CDR3 covers 16 residues. The CDR3 loop reads CSAGGWGGGSNQPQHF. The CDR3 bases are TGCAGTGCTGGGGGGTGGGGAGGAGGGAGCAATCAGCCCCAGCATTTT.

This clonotype was picked up many times. The V and J genes are TRBV12-5 and TRBJ1-2; no clear D. The CDR3 length is 12 residues. Germline V gives CDR1 LGHNT, CDR2 FRNRAP. V was cut by 5 bases and J by 6 bases, with 10 bases left in between. For the CDR3, the DNA is TGTGCTAGTGGTCCGGTATGGCATGGCTACACCTTC. Encoded protein: CASGPVWHGYTF.

This clonotype was seen repeatedly, ten times or more. The V gene is TRBV3-1, the J gene TRBJ1-2; D remains ambiguous. V gave up 1 base and J gave up 8 bases, with 8 bases separating them. Germline loops: CDR1 LGHDT, CDR2 YNNKEL (reference sequence). This CDR3 spans 12 amino acids. CDR3 loop: CASSQAEDGYTF. CDR3 DNA sequence: TGTGCCAGCAGCCAAGCGGAGGACGGCTACACCTTC.

This clonotype was counted ten times or more. The CDR3 bases are TGCGCAGCCCGAGCCACGCCTATACTTACAGATACGCAGTATTTT. It yields the protein CAARATPILTDTQYF. V usage is TRBV5-1 and J usage is TRBJ2-3; D not certain. Germline CDR1 is SGHRS and CDR2 is YFSETQ. The CDR3 consists of 15 residues.

There are many counts of this clonotype. This chain links TRBV3-1 with TRBJ1-2, with 9 bases lining up with TRBD1. This CDR3 has 15 amino acids. Trimming took 4 bases from V and 1 from J; bases not matched to a gene: 4. In germline, CDR1 is LGHDT, CDR2 YNNKEL (reference sequence). The CDR3 DNA follows: TGTGCCAGCAGCCCCCGACAGGGGGTTAACTATGGCTACACCTTC. Protein product: CASSPRQGVNYGYTF.

This clonotype has a handful of counts. This chain uses TRBV6-2 or TRBV6-3 with TRBJ2-7; D is undetermined. This CDR3 contains 11 residues. Trimming took off 6 bases at V and 7 bases at J, with 10 bases between the two ends. Germline CDR1 and CDR2: MNHEY and SVGEGT. This CDR3 is CASSPTQEQYF. CDR3 DNA: TGTGCCAGCAGCCCCACACAAGAGCAGTACTTC.

This clonotype was seen many times. The chain employs TRBV9 and TRBJ2-1; 7 nucleotides agree with TRBD1. Germline V gene sequence: CDR1 SGDLS, CDR2 YYNGEE. The CDR3 has 15 amino acids. V lost 6 bases to trimming and J lost 0 bases; unmatched junction nucleotides: 6. As DNA, the CDR3 is TGTGCCAGCACCTCACGGGACAGCTCCTACAATGAGCAGTTCTTC. Protein sequence: CASTSRDSSYNEQFF.

This clonotype was recorded at least ten times. V gene TRBV6-2 or TRBV6-3 combines with J gene TRBJ2-1; D gene ambiguous. There are 13 residues in the CDR3. Germline V CDR1 and CDR2: MNHEY, SVGEGT. The V end lost 4 bases, the J end lost 5 bases, and 9 bases lay between the germline ends. DNA of the CDR3: TGTGCCAGCAGTTTTCTAGTTAACAATGAGCAGTTCTTC. It codes for CASSFLVNNEQFF.

A note on this clonotype: The junction shows a germline mismatch at one end, possibly a read error. The chain carries TRBV2 and TRBJ2-1, with 7 bases matching TRBD2. CDR3 size: 16 residues. Germline-derived CDR1 and CDR2 are SNHLY and FYNNEI. The CDR3 sequence: CASSDGAGRSYNEEFF. CDR3 nucleotide sequence: TGCGCCAGCAGTGACGGAGCGGGGAGATCCTACAATGAGGAGTTCTTC.

This clonotype came up a few times. This could be a read error, since a much larger clone is one nucleotide away. The chain uses TRBV2 and TRBJ2-5, with 7 bases aligning to TRBD1. This CDR3 is 15 amino acids long. Per the germline V gene, CDR1 is SNHLY and CDR2 is FYNNEI. In DNA form, the CDR3 reads TGTGCCAGCACGGGCAGGGGGACCACCCAAGAGACCCAGTGCTTC. This sequence encodes CASTGRGTTQETQCF.

This clonotype was detected many times. V gene TRBV5-4 combines with J gene TRBJ2-5, with 9 bases fitting TRBD2. The CDR3 consists of 15 residues. J was trimmed by 5 bases and V by 1 base; bases with no gene match: 6. Germline V lookup: CDR1 SGHNT, CDR2 YYREEE (reference sequence). CDR3 coding DNA: TGTGCCAGCAGCTTGAGCGGGGGGCCGGGGGAGACCCAGTACTTC. Amino acid sequence: CASSLSGGPGETQYF.

This clonotype was counted many times. The chain carries TRBV20-1 and TRBJ2-1, with TRBD2 matching over 13 bases. The CDR3 runs 16 residues. V gave up 4 bases and J gave up 0 bases; unmatched junction bases: 3. Per the germline V gene, CDR1 is DFQATT and CDR2 is SNEGSKA (reference sequence). CDR3 loop: CSAMTSGGSSYNEQFF. CDR3 coding DNA: TGCAGTGCTATGACTAGCGGGGGGAGCTCCTACAATGAGCAGTTCTTC.

This clonotype was observed at least ten times. DNA for the CDR3: TGTGCCAGCAGCTTGGGAAGGACCACACAAGAGACCCAGTACTTC. This sequence encodes CASSLGRTTQETQYF. The chain carries TRBV5-6 and TRBJ2-5, with unresolved D. Germline lookup yields CDR1 SGHDT and CDR2 YYEEEE. V was pared by 0 bases and J by 2 bases, with 11 bases between. This CDR3 spans 15 amino acids.

The chain employs TRBV5-1 and TRBJ2-1, with TRBD2 identical over 8 bases. CDR3 size: 15 residues. The trim removed 4 bases at V and 5 bases at J, leaving 8 bases unmatched. From germline, CDR1 is SGHRS and CDR2 YFSETQ. The CDR3 nucleotides read TGCGCCAGCAGCCAATCGCCGGGACTAGACAATGAGCAGTTCTTC. Translating gives CASSQSPGLDNEQFF.

The V call is TRBV6-1, the J call TRBJ1-5, with D perhaps TRBD1 (5 bases). Trimming left V 6 bases short and J 4 bases short, with 16 bases between. Germline CDR1 reads MNHNS; CDR2 reads SASEGT. The CDR3 runs 15 residues. CDR3 residues: CASSLQPGPNQPQHF. CDR3 DNA sequence: TGTGCCAGCAGCCTACAACCAGGGCCGAATCAGCCCCAGCATTTT.

The table lists this clonotype with a few counts. The V gene is TRBV5-6, the J gene TRBJ1-6, with TRBD1 identical over 8 bases. The germline CDR1 and CDR2 sequences are SGHDT and YYEEEE. V shed 2 bases, J shed 8 bases, and the junction held 3 bases outside the gene matches. The CDR3 totals 14 residues. The CDR3 DNA sequence: TGTGCCAGCAGCTTAGGGGGACAGGATTCACCCCTCCACTTT. This gives the protein CASSLGGQDSPLHF.

This clonotype occurred many times. This rearrangement joins TRBV7-9 to TRBJ2-7, with 8 nucleotides matching TRBD2. Germline V gene data show CDR1 as SEHNR and CDR2 as FQNEAQ (reference sequence). The CDR3 spans 18 residues. V lost 1 base, J lost 5 bases, and 16 bases stayed unmatched. The CDR3 loop reads CASSLGRGSPGGAHEQYF. CDR3 nucleotide sequence: TGTGCCAGCAGCTTAGGGCGAGGGTCCCCGGGGGGGGCCCACGAGCAGTACTTC. The complete variable domain, with remaining parts taken from reference TRBV7-9 and TRBJ2-7, reads DTGVSQNPRHKITKRGQNVTFRCDPISEHNRLYWYRQTLGQGPEFLTYFQNEAQLEKSRLLSDRFSAERPKGSFSTLEIQRTEQGDSAMYLCASSLGRGSPGGAHEQYFGPGTRLTVT.

The chain joins TRBV7-9 to TRBJ1-1; D is unresolved. Trimming removed 4 bases from V and 5 bases from J, with 11 bases in between. Germline CDR1 reads SEHNR; CDR2 reads FQNEAQ (reference sequence). The length of the CDR3 is 13 residues. This chain's CDR3 is CASSSLPRTEAFF. Written as DNA, the CDR3 is TGTGCCAGCAGCTCACTTCCCAGAACTGAAGCTTTCTTT.

The J gene is TRBJ2-3, the V gene TRBV7-9; the match to TRBD2 covers 10 bases. Germline V gene data show CDR1 as SEHNR and CDR2 as FQNEAQ (reference sequence). The trim removed 4 bases at V and 4 bases at J, leaving 14 bases unmatched. This CDR3 has 18 residues. DNA of the CDR3: TGTGCCAGCAGCTACCCTGAGCTCACTAGCGGGGACGCAGATACGCAGTATTTT. Translating it yields CASSYPELTSGDADTQYF.

This clonotype came up many times. The genes are TRBV11-2 and TRBJ2-5; TRBD2 agrees at 8 bases. CDR1 and CDR2 from the germline V gene are SGHAT and FQNNGV. The CDR3 spans 15 residues. Germline trimming cut 2 bases from V and 5 bases from J; bases unmatched to any gene: 7. The CDR3 DNA is TGTGCCAGCAGCTTACCGAGACTAGCGCTTGAGACCCAGTACTTC. Translating gives CASSLPRLALETQYF.

This chain uses TRBV2 with TRBJ2-7, with a tentative D call TRBD1 (5 bases). The V end lost 5 bases, the J end lost 2 bases, and 28 bases lay between the germline ends. The CDR3 loop spans 19 amino acids. From germline, CDR1 is SNHLY and CDR2 FYNNEI. Here the CDR3 DNA reads TGTGCCAGCAGTACGAGTTCGAGTGTCTGGACAACCACAACCTACGAGCAGTACTTC. Protein product: CASSTSSSVWTTTTYEQYF. The variable domain in full, completed from reference TRBV2 and TRBJ2-7, reads EPEVTQTPSHQVTQMGQEVILRCVPISNHLYFYWYRQILGQKVEFLVSFYNNEISEKSEIFDDQFSVERPDGSNFTLKIRSTKLEDSAMYFCASSTSSSVWTTTTYEQYFGPGTRLTVT.

In this sample, this clonotype turned up a few times. The CDR3 DNA reads as TGTGCCAGCAGACCTACAGACAGGTTATTTGGGGAGCTGTTTTTT. Translated: CASRPTDRLFGELFF. The V call is TRBV6-2 or TRBV6-3, the J call TRBJ2-2; weak D call: TRBD1 (6 bases). Per germline, CDR1 MNHEY and CDR2 SVGEGT. CDR3 size: 15 residues. V lost 6 bases and J 8 bases, leaving 19 bases between the germline ends.

This clonotype appeared a few times. The chain links TRBV2 to TRBJ1-2; D call uncertain. The CDR3 covers 14 residues. Germline V gene sequence: CDR1 SNHLY, CDR2 FYNNEI. Between the trimmed V and J ends, which lost 3 bases and 6 bases, there was a span of 14 bases. The DNA of the CDR3 is TGTGCCAGCAGTGATAGGCGCCGGACCGATGGCTACACCTTC. Its protein product is CASSDRRRTDGYTF. Using reference TRBV2 and TRBJ1-2 for the parts outside the CDR3, the full variable domain is EPEVTQTPSHQVTQMGQEVILRCVPISNHLYFYWYRQILGQKVEFLVSFYNNEISEKSEIFDDQFSVERPDGSNFTLKIRSTKLEDSAMYFCASSDRRRTDGYTFGSGTRLTVV.

This clonotype has a handful of counts. This chain connects TRBV12-5 to TRBJ2-3; TRBD1 matches at 11 bases. Germline-derived CDR1 and CDR2 are LGHNT and FRNRAP. Trimming at V came to 6 bases and at J to 0 bases, leaving 14 bases not matched to a gene. This CDR3 contains 19 residues. The CDR3 DNA is TGTGCTAGTGGCCCCCACCGGGACAGGGGGTCATTTAGCACAGATACGCAGTATTTT. It yields the protein CASGPHRDRGSFSTDTQYF.

The genes are TRBV19 and TRBJ2-1, with TRBD1 as a possible D gene (6 bases). V lost 4 bases, J lost 12 bases, and 13 bases lay in between. The CDR3 runs to 12 residues. Germline lookup yields CDR1 LNHDA and CDR2 SQIVND (reference sequence). The CDR3 spells CASSRTEGWQFF. CDR3 DNA: TGTGCCAGTAGTAGGACAGAGGGTTGGCAGTTCTTC.

This clonotype showed up many times. The V gene is TRBV28, the J gene TRBJ1-2, with a tentative D call TRBD1 (5 bases). Trimming removed 5 bases at V and 4 bases at J, with 23 bases between. The CDR3 is made up of 17 amino acids. Germline V gene sequence: CDR1 MDHEN, CDR2 SYDVKM. The CDR3 region has the DNA TGTGCCAGCAGTCCTCATAGTCCAGGGTTGTCCGGCTATGGCTACACCTTC. It codes for CASSPHSPGLSGYGYTF.

The table lists this clonotype with many counts. This chain connects TRBV27 to TRBJ2-2; 10 bases line up with TRBD1. From germline, CDR1 is MNHEY and CDR2 SMNVEV (reference sequence). After removal of 8 bases from V and 5 bases from J, the junction contained 5 bases not matched to a gene. The CDR3 covers 14 residues. The CDR3 protein is CASGGQGRTGELFF. As DNA, the CDR3 is TGTGCCAGCGGGGGACAGGGGCGAACCGGGGAGCTGTTTTTT.

This clonotype has a handful of counts. The V call is TRBV6-1, the J call TRBJ1-5; TRBD1 might be the D (5 bases). Germline loops: CDR1 MNHNS, CDR2 SASEGT. The CDR3 covers 16 residues. Trimming took off 5 bases at V and 0 bases at J, with 14 bases between the two ends. The CDR3 nucleotides are TGTGCCAGCAGTCCCCCAGGGACCCATAGCAATCAGCCCCAGCATTTT. This translates into CASSPPGTHSNQPQHF.